This T cell receptor beta chain was recovered during a study of cytomegalovirus exposure and HLA in healthy donors. In the PCR, 60 Vbeta and 13 Jbeta primers were used. TCRdb's table, derived via immunoSEQ multiplex PCR, lists solely in-frame clones and lacks some. The sample lists around 180,000 clones; about 85% were seen once. CDR1 is MGHRA, CDR2 YSYEKL, per germline. V was trimmed by 6 bases and J by 6 bases, leaving 11 bases between them. This CDR3 has 13 amino acids. V is TRBV4-1 and J is TRBJ1-4, with D unresolved. The source material was PBMCs. The source is a boy aged 2 to 10 in good health and CMV-seronegative. The CDR3 DNA reads TGCGCCAGCAGAATAGCCGCAGATGAAAAACTGTTTTTT. Translating it yields CASRIAADEKLFF.